The 17 T cell receptor beta chains in this list originate from one sample, sequenced in a study of cytomegalovirus exposure and HLA in healthy donors. Using immunoSEQ multiplex PCR, the repertoire was profiled, and TCRdb retains in-frame clones only, with some absent. The table has 45,000 to 65,000 clones, 93% seen once; the top ten hold roughly 1.8%. Specimen: PBMCs. Receptors were obtained from a young woman in good health and CMV-seropositive.

The chain carries TRBV5-1 and TRBJ1-1; 8 positions agree with TRBD1. The CDR3 spans 16 residues. Germline CDR1 reads SGHRS; CDR2 reads YFSETQ. Unmatched junction bases numbered 7, after V lost 2 bases and J lost 1 base. DNA of the CDR3: TGCGCCAGCAGCTTACGCCCCGGGACAGGGAACACTGAAGCTTTCTTT. Its translation: CASSLRPGTGNTEAFF.

The rearrangement uses TRBV6-1 and TRBJ1-2; D might be TRBD1 (5 bases). The ends were cut back, 1 base at V and 7 bases at J, with 13 bases in the middle. Per germline, CDR1 MNHNS and CDR2 SASEGT. CDR3 length equals 14 residues. DNA of the CDR3: TGTGCCAGCAGTGAAGGAGGAGGGGCCAGTGGCTACACCTTC. This codes for CASSEGGGASGYTF.

The chain employs TRBV27 and TRBJ1-6; no definite D call. There are 16 residues in the CDR3. Germline CDR1 reads MNHEY; CDR2 reads SMNVEV (reference sequence). Trimming took 2 bases from V and 7 from J, leaving 15 bases between them. The CDR3 coding sequence is TGTGCCAGCAGTTTAAGTGGGAACAGACTAAATTCACCCCTCCACTTT. This encodes CASSLSGNRLNSPLHF.

V and J are TRBV19 and TRBJ2-2; a weak D match, TRBD2 (5 bases). The V end was cut by 4 bases, the J end by 6 bases, with 12 bases between. This CDR3 is 14 amino acids long. In germline, CDR1 is LNHDA, CDR2 SQIVND (reference sequence). CDR3 nucleotide sequence: TGTGCCAGTAGTAATTATCGGGGTGCCGGGGAGCTGTTTTTT. It encodes CASSNYRGAGELFF.

This rearrangement joins TRBV4-3 to TRBJ1-4, with D uncertain. The ends were cut back, 0 bases at V and 2 bases at J, with 16 bases in the middle. The germline V gene has CDR1 LGHNA and CDR2 YSLEER. The CDR3 has 18 residues. The CDR3 reads CASSQEIGAVVTNEKLFF. Written as DNA, the CDR3 is TGCGCCAGCAGCCAAGAAATAGGCGCGGTGGTGACTAATGAAAAACTGTTTTTT.

The chain couples TRBV6-6 to TRBJ1-2; the D is unclear. V lost 8 bases, J lost 8 bases, and 12 bases lay in between. Per the germline V gene, CDR1 is MNHNY and CDR2 is SVGAGI (reference sequence). This CDR3 is 11 amino acids long. CDR3 in amino acids: CASEGGWGYTF. CDR3 coding DNA: TGTGCCAGCGAGGGCGGATGGGGCTACACCTTC.

V and J are TRBV6-1 and TRBJ1-1; TRBD1 agrees at 7 bases. CDR1 and CDR2 (germline): MNHNS, SASEGT. The length of the CDR3 is 15 residues. V trimming: 2 bases; J trimming: 1 base; junction bases outside the gene matches: 4. The CDR3 loop reads CASSETRQGNTEAFF. The CDR3, as DNA: TGTGCCAGCAGTGAAACTCGACAGGGGAACACTGAAGCTTTCTTT.

V usage is TRBV6-1 and J usage is TRBJ1-1, with 11 bases that match TRBD1. V shed 9 bases and J 6 bases; nucleotides not matched to a gene: 12. Germline CDR1 is MNHNS and CDR2 is SASEGT. This CDR3 has 15 residues. In DNA, the CDR3 is TGTGCCAGTCGGGGACAGGGGGGTTTTGGGGCTGAAGCTTTCTTT. This sequence encodes CASRGQGGFGAEAFF.

The rearrangement uses TRBV27 and TRBJ2-1; no firm D call. Trimming left V 6 bases short and J 1 base short, with 7 bases between. CDR3 size: 13 residues. Germline lookup yields CDR1 MNHEY and CDR2 SMNVEV (reference sequence). CDR3 sequence (DNA): TGTGCCAGCAGCCGTTATTCCTACAATGAGCAGTTCTTC. This codes for CASSRYSYNEQFF.

This chain links TRBV23-1 with TRBJ1-2; D is perhaps TRBD1 (5 bases). TRBV23-1 is known as an ORF, though its function is uncertain. The germline V and J ends were trimmed by 3 bases and 5 bases, with 10 bases remaining between them. The CDR3 contains 13 residues. The CDR3 sequence is CASSQGLRYGYTF. Here the CDR3 DNA reads TGCGCCAGCAGTCAGGGGCTACGATATGGCTACACCTTC.

This chain connects TRBV5-5 to TRBJ1-1; no firm D call. This CDR3 contains 14 residues. With 0 bases removed from V and 3 bases from J, the gap between germline ends came to 9 bases. Germline values: CDR1 SGHKS, CDR2 YYEKEE (reference sequence). The CDR3 loop reads CASSLAGSYTEAFF. The CDR3 region has the DNA TGTGCCAGCAGCTTGGCGGGGTCCTACACTGAAGCTTTCTTT.

In DNA form, the CDR3 reads TGTGCCAGCAGTTACAGGGGGGGGACCAACAATGAGCAGTTCTTC. This sequence encodes CASSYRGGTNNEQFF. This chain links TRBV6-6 with TRBJ2-1; tentatively, D is TRBD2 (7 bases). The CDR3 spans 15 residues. Per germline, CDR1 MNHNY and CDR2 SVGAGI (reference sequence). V lost 2 bases and J 5 bases, leaving 13 bases between the germline ends.

The chain employs TRBV7-9 and TRBJ1-1; unclear D gene. The CDR3 runs to 12 residues. Germline CDR1 reads SEHNR; CDR2 reads FQNEAQ (reference sequence). V was cut by 1 base and J by 10 bases, with 10 bases left in between. CDR3 coding DNA: TGTGCCAGCAGCTTAGATCCTTATGTAGCTTTCTTT. It yields the protein CASSLDPYVAFF.

V usage is TRBV2 and J usage is TRBJ1-2; 7 bases are shared with TRBD1. V dropped 2 bases and J dropped 4; count of bases not matched to a gene: 4. From germline, CDR1 is SNHLY and CDR2 FYNNEI. There are 14 residues in the CDR3. CDR3 DNA sequence: TGTGCCAGCAGTGAATCCTCAGGGGGCTATGGCTACACCTTC. It codes for CASSESSGGYGYTF. Variable domain in full (rest from reference TRBV2 and TRBJ1-2): EPEVTQTPSHQVTQMGQEVILRCVPISNHLYFYWYRQILGQKVEFLVSFYNNEISEKSEIFDDQFSVERPDGSNFTLKIRSTKLEDSAMYFCASSESSGGYGYTFGSGTRLTVV.

Details on this clone: The junction does not match germline at one end; this may be a read error. The rearrangement uses TRBV5-6 and TRBJ1-2; TRBD1 agrees at 9 bases. Looked up from germline, CDR1 is SGHDT and CDR2 is YYEEEE. CDR3 length: 14 residues. CDR3 in amino acids: CASSTGTGYYGYTF. CDR3 DNA sequence: TGTGCCAGCAGCACCGGGACAGGGTACTACGGCTACACCTTC.

This sequence joins TRBV6-5 and TRBJ2-7, with 7 positions matching TRBD1. After removal of 4 bases from V and 4 bases from J, the junction contained 7 bases not matched to a gene. Germline-derived CDR1 and CDR2 are MNHEY and SVGAGI. The CDR3 runs 14 residues. CDR3 nucleotides: TGTGCCAGCAGTTTAACAGGGGCACCTTACGAGCAGTACTTC. Translating it yields CASSLTGAPYEQYF.

In its sample, this clone ranks as large (0.1 to 1%). This chain joins TRBV10-2 and TRBJ1-3; D gene ambiguous. CDR1 WSHSY and CDR2 SAAADI come from the germline V gene. Trimming left V 7 bases short and J 4 bases short, with 5 bases between. CDR3 length: 11 amino acids. The CDR3 DNA is TGCGCCAGCAACTCAGGAAACACCATATATTTT. Amino acid sequence: CASNSGNTIYF.